This T cell receptor (beta chain) was obtained from a study of metastatic and nonmetastatic thyroid tumors. On the study more broadly: Both malignant and benign thyroid patients supplied peripheral blood and tumor or nodule tissue samples, across which the repertoires of these patients were then compared. Study-wide findings and caveats: Reports indicated that malignant thyroid tumors showed significantly higher TCR beta diversity than benign nodules did, in blood and tumor.

The germline gives CDR1 MNHEY, CDR2 SMNVEV (reference sequence). The ends were cut back, 2 bases at V and 9 bases at J, with 5 bases in the middle. CDR3 length: 12 amino acids. Per the authors' pipeline: Researchers built a distant-metastasis classifier for papillary thyroid cancer that drew on CDR3 differences across clinicopathological groups. TCRdb re-called clones via MiXCR from the PCR reads. TCRdb, rather than the study authors, made the V and J calls. The repertoire holds approximately 10,000 clones, about 40% seen once, with under 25% in the top ten. None of the patients had undergone any treatment ahead of thyroid surgery. Worth noting for this clone: Its specificity is unknown.

This clonotype was obtained from a female donor with papillary thyroid cancer or a benign thyroid nodule (not recorded which). Some clones in this sample may be carry-over from other donors' samples. This chain uses TRBV27 with TRBJ1-6; no definite D call. The sample taken for sequencing was tumor tissue. The CDR3 region has the DNA TGTGCCAGCAGTTTAAACGGTTCACCCCTCCACTTT. Translated, it gives CASSLNGSPLHF.